This T cell receptor (beta chain) derives from a study of cytomegalovirus exposure and HLA in healthy donors. Study at large: In a later analysis, it was reported that the 90 to 150 validation repertoires had been produced on the same platform as the 600 to 850 repertoires belonging to the first cohort. General study points: Associated with cytomegalovirus, according to the listing, were 150 to 200 TCR beta chains. Subsequent analysis revealed that first-cohort TCR clusters tended to co-occur in the 120 or so validation repertoires. In vitro data verified three CMV-associated chains as specific for CMV antigens.

This table comes from immunoSEQ multiplex PCR, and its TCRdb copy is limited to in-frame clones, with some not included. The sample holds 150,000 to 250,000 clones, about 81% seen once. This clone was seen only a few times. Its antigen is still unknown. V lost 3 bases and J lost 0, with 6 bases in between. Germline-derived CDR1 and CDR2 are MGHRA and YSYEKL. The CDR3 loop spans 14 amino acids. This clonotype was obtained from a woman under 40 in good health and CMV-seronegative. The genes are TRBV4-1 and TRBJ1-5; no reliable D call. The sample was PBMCs. The CDR3 DNA sequence: TGCGCCAGCAGCCAGGGGAGTAGCAATCAGCCCCAGCATTTT. It yields the protein CASSQGSSNQPQHF.